Listed here are 24 T cell receptor beta chains from one sample, sequenced in a study of Ad26.COV2.S vaccination and SARS-CoV-2 variants. Profiling relied on immunoSEQ multiplex PCR, and the TCRdb table lists in-frame clones only, not all of them. Of just over 350,000 clones in the sample, about 90% were seen once. The source material was peripheral blood, sampled after recovery from COVID-19. These receptors came from a human donor who had recovered from COVID-19.

The chain is built from TRBV6-5 and TRBJ2-3; no reliable D call. This CDR3 spans 12 amino acids. CDR1 and CDR2 from the germline V gene are MNHEY and SVGAGI. V was pared by 6 bases and J by 1 base, with 5 bases between. This CDR3 is CASRKGTDTQYF. CDR3 coding DNA: TGTGCCAGCAGAAAAGGCACAGATACGCAGTATTTT.

The chain employs TRBV3-1 (or the pseudogene TRBV3-2) and TRBJ2-1; 8 bases map to TRBD2. The CDR3 runs 16 residues. V shed 0 bases, J shed 3 bases, and the junction held 4 bases outside the gene matches. Germline V CDR1 and CDR2: LGHDT, YNNKEL (reference sequence). CDR3 loop: CASSQDPSGGYNEQFF. For the CDR3, the DNA is TGTGCCAGCAGCCAAGATCCCAGCGGGGGCTACAATGAGCAGTTCTTC.

This chain links TRBV5-4 with TRBJ1-1; no clear D. This CDR3 comprises 14 residues. Trimming took off 0 bases at V and 0 bases at J, with 6 bases between the two ends. Germline V CDR1 and CDR2: SGHNT, YYREEE (reference sequence). CDR3 nucleotide sequence: TGTGCCAGCAGCTTGGGTCACATGAACACTGAAGCTTTCTTT. Translated: CASSLGHMNTEAFF.

In this sample, this clone turned up once. V usage is TRBV5-4 and J usage is TRBJ2-5; 10 positions match TRBD2. In germline, CDR1 is SGHNT, CDR2 YYREEE (reference sequence). There are 14 residues in the CDR3. With 2 bases clipped from V and 7 bases from J, the junction kept 5 bases outside the gene matches. For the CDR3, the DNA is TGTGCCAGCAGCTTAGAAGCGGGGGGGCGGACCCAGTACTTC. This sequence encodes CASSLEAGGRTQYF.

This clone appeared a single time. The chain couples TRBV27 to TRBJ2-3; 8 nucleotides align to TRBD1. Looked up from germline, CDR1 is MNHEY and CDR2 is SMNVEV (reference sequence). The CDR3 runs to 17 residues. Losses at the gene ends were 3 bases for V and 1 base for J; bases not matched to a gene: 9. DNA of the CDR3: TGTGCCAGCAGTTTGTCCCGACCGGGACAGGGCACAGATACGCAGTATTTT. This codes for CASSLSRPGQGTDTQYF.

This chain links TRBV29-1 with TRBJ1-1; D unclear. Trimming left V 6 bases short and J 5 bases short, with 13 bases between. The CDR3 length is 12 residues. The germline gives CDR1 SQVTM, CDR2 ANQGSEA. CDR3 sequence: CSVPPRQTEAFF. The CDR3 DNA is TGCAGCGTGCCCCCTCGACAAACTGAAGCTTTCTTT.

This clone was found once. This rearrangement joins TRBV6-2 or TRBV6-3 to TRBJ1-5, with a tentative D call TRBD1 (5 bases). Between the trimmed V and J ends, which lost 0 bases and 3 bases, there was a span of 15 bases. CDR1 is MNHEY, CDR2 SVGEGT, per germline. This CDR3 has 17 amino acids. The CDR3 sequence is CASSYSLPGGTNQPQHF. For the CDR3, the DNA is TGTGCCAGCAGTTACTCCCTTCCGGGGGGTACCAATCAGCCCCAGCATTTT.

The chain joins TRBV19 to TRBJ1-1, with D perhaps TRBD1 (5 bases). The V gene lost 0 bases and the J gene lost 1 base, with 6 bases spanning the gap. This CDR3 has 14 residues. Germline CDR1 LNHDA, CDR2 SQIVND (reference sequence). Here the CDR3 reads CASSIDTGNTEAFF. Written as DNA, the CDR3 is TGTGCCAGTAGTATAGATACAGGGAACACTGAAGCTTTCTTT.

The genes are TRBV7-2 and TRBJ2-7, with 9 bases matching TRBD1. CDR3 length: 12 amino acids. The germline V gene has CDR1 SGHTA and CDR2 FQGNSA. The J segment lost 6 bases and the V segment lost 10 bases, leaving 7 bases of the junction unmatched. CDR3 sequence reads: CATGTGLSEQYF. In nucleotides, the CDR3 is TGTGCCACCGGGACAGGGCTCAGCGAGCAGTACTTC.

The J gene is TRBJ1-2, the V gene TRBV9; D unclear. CDR1 SGDLS and CDR2 YYNGEE come from the germline V gene. The germline V and J ends were trimmed by 0 bases and 6 bases, with 12 bases remaining between them. The CDR3 runs to 14 residues. The CDR3 region is CASSVGVENHGYTF. DNA for the CDR3: TGTGCCAGCAGCGTAGGGGTCGAAAACCATGGCTACACCTTC.

This clone was found once. The genes are TRBV6-5 and TRBJ2-7; TRBD1 might be the D (6 bases). Trimming removed 3 bases from V and 9 bases from J, with 9 bases in between. Germline CDR1 MNHEY, CDR2 SVGAGI. This CDR3 is 11 amino acids long. The CDR3 DNA follows: TGTGCCAGCAGTTATGGACAGTTGCAGTACTTC. Translating it yields CASSYGQLQYF.

V usage is TRBV3-1 (or the pseudogene TRBV3-2) and J usage is TRBJ2-7; TRBD1 matches at 7 bases. This CDR3 spans 15 amino acids. The germline gives CDR1 LGHDT, CDR2 YNNKEL (reference sequence). J gave up 0 bases and V 4 bases, and 6 bases lay outside the gene matches. The CDR3 spells CASSRNRGSSYEQYF. CDR3 sequence (DNA): TGTGCCAGCAGCCGTAACAGGGGAAGCTCCTACGAGCAGTACTTC.

This rearrangement joins TRBV25-1 to TRBJ1-2; 10 bases fit TRBD1. Unmatched junction bases numbered 3, after V lost 4 bases and J lost 4 bases. This CDR3 contains 14 residues. Germline CDR1 reads MGHDK; CDR2 reads SYGVNS. The chain's CDR3 is CASSGTGGVYGYTF. CDR3 nucleotide sequence: TGTGCCAGCAGTGGGACAGGGGGTGTCTATGGCTACACCTTC.

The chain recombines TRBV5-6 with TRBJ2-3; D unresolved. The V end was cut by 0 bases, the J end by 0 bases, with 8 bases between. The CDR3 covers 15 residues. CDR1 is SGHDT, CDR2 YYEEEE, per germline. CDR3 residues: CASSLALTSTDTQYF. The CDR3 nucleotides read TGTGCCAGCAGCTTGGCCCTTACTAGCACAGATACGCAGTATTTT.

V gene TRBV27 combines with J gene TRBJ1-5; no firm D call. Germline V CDR1 and CDR2: MNHEY, SMNVEV (reference sequence). V gave up 7 bases and J gave up 4 bases, with 17 bases separating them. The CDR3 spans 15 residues. The CDR3 here is CASNPGQPSNQPQHF. Written as DNA, the CDR3 is TGTGCCAGCAACCCCGGGCAGCCTTCTAATCAGCCCCAGCATTTT.

This rearrangement joins TRBV13 to TRBJ2-3; no clear D. Germline V gene lookup returns CDR1 PRHDT and CDR2 FYEKMQ (reference sequence). The CDR3 extends over 15 amino acids. V lost 7 bases, J lost 6 bases, and 20 bases lay in between. In DNA, the CDR3 is TGTGCCAGCACCTGGCAACAGTCGTCAGTCGATACGCAGTATTTT. It translates to CASTWQQSSVDTQYF.

The chain has TRBV10-3 and TRBJ1-2; 8 bases map to TRBD1. The CDR3 runs to 17 residues. J lost 1 base, V lost 0 bases, and 7 bases had no gene match. Germline lookup yields CDR1 ENHRY and CDR2 SYGVKD. The CDR3 sequence: CAISESGRGPFNYGYTF. The CDR3 DNA reads as TGTGCCATCAGTGAGTCAGGCAGGGGGCCTTTTAACTATGGCTACACCTTC.

The chain recombines TRBV4-1 with TRBJ2-2; 10 nucleotides match TRBD2. Germline assignment: CDR1 MGHRA and CDR2 YSYEKL. This CDR3 region has 17 residues. J was trimmed by 5 bases and V by 4 bases; bases with no gene match: 10. The chain's CDR3 is CASSPRDELAGTGELFF. CDR3 DNA sequence: TGCGCCAGCAGCCCCAGGGATGAACTAGCGGGGACCGGGGAGCTGTTTTTT.

This chain links TRBV15 with TRBJ2-5; 7 bases match TRBD1. The length of the CDR3 is 17 residues. The germline gives CDR1 LNHNV, CDR2 YYDKDF (reference sequence). Germline trimming cut 3 bases from V and 0 bases from J; bases unmatched to any gene: 10. CDR3: CATSRQGDTLYQETQYF. CDR3 DNA sequence: TGTGCCACCAGCAGGCAGGGGGACACCTTGTACCAAGAGACCCAGTACTTC.

The V gene is TRBV15, the J gene TRBJ1-6; D might be TRBD1 (5 bases). Trimming took 1 base from V and 1 from J, leaving 8 bases between them. The CDR3 loop spans 16 amino acids. The germline V gene encodes CDR1 LNHNV and CDR2 YYDKDF (reference sequence). CDR3 nucleotides: TGTGCCACCAGCAGAGCGAGGGGATCCTATAATTCACCCCTCCACTTT. It specifies CATSRARGSYNSPLHF.

This clone was found a few times. The chain recombines TRBV3-1 (or the pseudogene TRBV3-2) with TRBJ1-2, with unresolved D. This CDR3 contains 13 residues. The ends were cut back, 1 base at V and 6 bases at J, with 9 bases in the middle. Germline V gene lookup returns CDR1 LGHDT and CDR2 YNNKEL (reference sequence). This chain's CDR3 is CASSQGRRNGYTF. CDR3 DNA: TGTGCCAGCAGCCAAGGGCGGAGGAATGGCTACACCTTC.

The chain carries TRBV12-3 or TRBV12-4 and TRBJ2-7, with TRBD2 as a possible D gene (6 bases). The CDR3 runs to 13 residues. V lost 6 bases and J lost 2, with 11 bases in between. The CDR3 region is CASRGGGTYEQYF. The CDR3 coding sequence is TGTGCCAGCAGGGGGGGTGGAACCTACGAGCAGTACTTC.

The CDR3 DNA sequence: TGTGCCAGCTCACTACCGACCCAGGGGAATGGCTACACCTTC. Translated, it gives CASSLPTQGNGYTF. The chain couples TRBV18 to TRBJ1-2, with D tentatively TRBD1 (6 bases). Germline CDR1 reads KGHSH; CDR2 reads LQKENI. The V gene lost 4 bases and the J gene lost 6 bases, with 15 bases spanning the gap. CDR3 length: 14 amino acids.

CDR3 region: CASTQRRGLRRYGYTF. DNA of the CDR3: TGTGCCAGCACTCAGCGCCGAGGACTTCGGAGGTATGGCTACACCTTC. This chain links TRBV6-7 with TRBJ1-2; no definite D call. TRBV6-7 is treated as an ORF (open reading frame) with a function not yet certain. The V end lost 7 bases, the J end lost 5 bases, and 23 bases lay between the germline ends. There are 16 residues in the CDR3.